This T cell receptor (beta chain) was recovered during a study of OX40 agonist ivuxolimab in advanced cancers. Study-wide context: The dose-escalation cohort was around 83% male, with a mean age of approximately 62 years, ranging about 20 to 85. Partial response was recorded in three patients: one hepatocellular carcinoma and two cutaneous melanoma cases.

General study results and limits: Antigens targeted by the expanded peripheral T cells were not determined.

The germline V gene encodes CDR1 SGDLS and CDR2 YYNGEE. This CDR3 is built from 14 residues. V was clipped by 3 bases and J by 6 bases, with 15 bases between them. The repertoire was sequenced with immunoSEQ multiplex PCR; TCRdb's copy has only in-frame clones and lacks some. The sample shows 70,000 or so clones, about nine tenths of them seen only once. For this clone: The antigen is not known.

Patients with autoimmune history or systemic immunosuppression were excluded. The starting material was CD4+ or CD8+ T cells sorted from blood, obtained in a trial of the OX40 agonist ivuxolimab. This clonotype was sampled from an adult with an advanced solid tumor such as melanoma, head and neck, liver or kidney cancer. The chain couples TRBV9 to TRBJ1-1; D unresolved. The CDR3 region is CASSASPHSPEAFF. In DNA form, the CDR3 reads TGTGCCAGCAGCGCAAGCCCCCACAGCCCTGAAGCTTTCTTT.